The 10 T cell receptor beta chains reported below all come from one sample, sequenced in a study of cytomegalovirus exposure and HLA in healthy donors. The PCR made use of 60 Vbeta and 13 Jbeta primers. This table comes from immunoSEQ multiplex PCR, and its TCRdb copy is limited to in-frame clones, with some not included. The sample yields some 98,000 clones, more than 75% seen once. Sequencing used PBMCs. The receptor source for this set is a human donor in good health.

The V and J genes are TRBV18 and TRBJ2-7; D remains ambiguous. CDR1 KGHSH and CDR2 LQKENI come from the germline V gene. The CDR3 is made up of 14 amino acids. V lost 6 bases to trimming and J lost 7 bases, with 19 bases between them. This CDR3 is CASSQRIEEWEQYF. The CDR3 region has the DNA TGTGCCAGCTCTCAACGGATAGAGGAGTGGGAGCAGTACTTC.

Only one count was recorded for this clone. This chain connects TRBV18 to TRBJ2-5; the D gene is possibly TRBD1 (5 bases). CDR3 length: 13 amino acids. Trimming removed 3 bases from V and 4 bases from J, with 9 bases in between. Germline V gives CDR1 KGHSH, CDR2 LQKENI. This CDR3 reads CASSPAGLETQYF. The CDR3 region has the DNA TGTGCCAGCTCACCGGCAGGGCTAGAGACCCAGTACTTC.

V and J are TRBV5-6 and TRBJ2-1, with TRBD2 matching over 9 bases. The CDR3 is 17 amino acids. CDR1 and CDR2 from the germline V gene are SGHDT and YYEEEE. V dropped 0 bases and J dropped 3; count of bases not matched to a gene: 7. CDR3 residues: CASSLGSAGGYYNEQFF. CDR3 sequence (DNA): TGTGCCAGCAGCTTGGGTTCCGCGGGGGGGTACTACAATGAGCAGTTCTTC.

The V and J genes are TRBV28 and TRBJ2-1; 8 nucleotides align to TRBD1. Per germline, CDR1 MDHEN and CDR2 SYDVKM. The CDR3 sequence is 16 residues long. J lost 1 base, V lost 5 bases, and 7 bases had no gene match. CDR3: CASSRAGTGSYNEQFF. The CDR3 DNA reads TGTGCCAGCAGTCGAGCCGGGACAGGTTCCTACAATGAGCAGTTCTTC.

This clone has only one observation. The chain is built from TRBV6-1 and TRBJ1-5; 9 bases fit TRBD1. J gave up 4 bases and V 3 bases, and 7 bases lay outside the gene matches. Germline lookup yields CDR1 MNHNS and CDR2 SASEGT. The CDR3 covers 16 residues. This CDR3 reads CASSDQGQGWNQPQHF. The CDR3 DNA reads TGTGCCAGCAGTGACCAAGGACAGGGGTGGAATCAGCCCCAGCATTTT.

The chain recombines TRBV9 with TRBJ1-5, with unresolved D. Looked up from germline, CDR1 is SGDLS and CDR2 is YYNGEE. Trimming shortened V by 0 bases and J by 7 bases, and 11 bases separated the two germline ends. There are 14 residues in the CDR3. The CDR3 protein is CASSVGTGSQPQHF. The CDR3 nucleotides read TGTGCCAGCAGCGTAGGCACGGGAAGCCAGCCCCAGCATTTT.

The table lists this clone with a count of one. The chain links TRBV5-1 to TRBJ1-5; D gene unclear. This CDR3 has 14 amino acids. V lost 2 bases and J 0 bases, leaving 6 bases between the germline ends. The germline V gene encodes CDR1 SGHRS and CDR2 YFSETQ. The CDR3 sequence: CASSLQHSNQPQHF. CDR3 DNA sequence: TGCGCCAGCAGCTTACAACATAGCAATCAGCCCCAGCATTTT. The whole variable domain, filled in from reference TRBV5-1 and TRBJ1-5, reads KAGVTQTPRYLIKTRGQQVTLSCSPISGHRSVSWYQQTPGQGLQFLFEYFSETQRNKGNFPGRFSGRQFSNSRSEMNVSTLELGDSALYLCASSLQHSNQPQHFGDGTRLSIL.

This clone has only a few counts. The V gene is TRBV6-5, the J gene TRBJ2-7; TRBD1 is a possible D gene (6 bases). CDR3 size: 16 residues. From germline, CDR1 is MNHEY and CDR2 SVGAGI. V was cut by 1 base and J by 2 bases, with 15 bases left in between. This chain's CDR3 is CASSYYSRQVTYEQYF. The CDR3 nucleotides read TGTGCCAGCAGTTACTATTCCCGACAGGTAACCTACGAGCAGTACTTC.

The genes are TRBV7-9 and TRBJ1-1; tentatively, D is TRBD1 (5 bases). V shed 1 base and J shed 2 bases, with 5 bases lying between them. Germline V gives CDR1 SEHNR, CDR2 FQNEAQ (reference sequence). This CDR3 spans 13 amino acids. The CDR3, as DNA: TGTGCCAGCAGCTTAGGGACAAACACTGAAGCTTTCTTT. It codes for CASSLGTNTEAFF.

This clone was seen more than once but under ten times. The chain has TRBV2 and TRBJ1-1, with D uncertain. CDR3 size: 13 residues. V lost 8 bases, J lost 0 bases, and 10 bases lay in between. Germline V CDR1 and CDR2: SNHLY, FYNNEI. The DNA for the CDR3 is TGTGCCAGCGCGAGGGTAATGAACACTGAAGCTTTCTTT. Translated, it gives CASARVMNTEAFF. Variable domain in full (rest from reference TRBV2 and TRBJ1-1): EPEVTQTPSHQVTQMGQEVILRCVPISNHLYFYWYRQILGQKVEFLVSFYNNEISEKSEIFDDQFSVERPDGSNFTLKIRSTKLEDSAMYFCASARVMNTEAFFGQGTRLTVV.